Detailed here is one T cell receptor beta chain. The data were obtained in a study of low-dose radiotherapy and immunotherapy resistance in tumors. The overall study: Radiation delivery to Cohort 1 consisted of 0.5 Gy per fraction every 2 weeks, summing to 6.5 Gy. Intravenous administration to patients comprised nivolumab at 240 mg every two weeks and ipilimumab at 1 mg/kg every six weeks.

Donors were dosed with nivolumab and ipilimumab; they also received aspirin, low-dose cyclophosphamide and low-dose radiotherapy. Both TCRalpha and TCRbeta chains were reverse transcribed with V-gene-specific primers. A constant-region primer paired with the V-primer adapter amplified TCRs over 20 PCR cycles. In vitro transcription amplified the mRNA that had been isolated. From the reads, TCRdb called clonotypes with MiXCR, one entry per CDR3 protein. Here the sample spans fewer than 8,000 distinct CDR3 sequences, 55% to 75% being singletons. The receptor's source is a human donor with advanced metastatic prostate, ovarian, gallbladder or colorectal cancer (not recorded which). This table probably holds off-target reads from a library built for another chain.

This chain's CDR3 is CATRRGVAGTGTDTQYF. The CDR3 DNA sequence: TGTGCCACCAGGAGAGGGGTAGCGGGGACGGGCACAGATACGCAGTATTTT. This chain uses TRBV27 with TRBJ2-3; 8 bases map to TRBD2. The CDR3 sequence is 17 residues long. Trimming took 10 bases from V and 1 from J; bases not matched to a gene: 16. Germline V gene data show CDR1 as MNHEY and CDR2 as SMNVEV (reference sequence).